These 6 T cell receptor beta chains came from one sample sequenced in a study of siplizumab effects on memory and regulatory T cells (dated by TCRdb to about 2019). The library was prepared using the immunoSEQ multiplex PCR assay. This immuneACCESS table, as held by TCRdb, lists in-frame sequences with V and J called but not all clones. Of the missing ones, under half trace to an unresolved V gene in checked studies; the others have no known cause. This sample holds about 52,000 clones; 95% to 98% were observed only once. Roughly 0.6% of the sample is in the top ten clones. Sequenced material: naive CD4+ T cells sorted from blood. Explained via the paper, the cell subset or site label denotes: unstimulated naive T cells. Receptor source: a human donor in good health.

The chain uses TRBV4-1 and TRBJ1-1; D gene unclear. This CDR3 is built from 14 residues. Looked up from germline, CDR1 is MGHRA and CDR2 is YSYEKL. The ends were cut back, 1 base at V and 2 bases at J, with 8 bases in the middle. This CDR3 reads CASSQGGKNTEAFF. CDR3 in DNA: TGCGCCAGCAGCCAAGGGGGAAAAAACACTGAAGCTTTCTTT.

This chain joins TRBV29-1 and TRBJ2-3; 10 bases fit TRBD2. The CDR3 runs to 18 residues. V was clipped by 0 bases and J by 6 bases; unmatched bases: 15. Germline V gene sequence: CDR1 SQVTM, CDR2 ANQGSEA. Here the CDR3 reads CSVEDLPLSSGRADTQYF. The CDR3 DNA follows: TGCAGCGTTGAAGACTTACCATTGAGCAGCGGGAGGGCCGATACGCAGTATTTT.

The chain combines TRBV28 with TRBJ2-1; D may be TRBD2 (5 bases). This CDR3 spans 15 amino acids. Germline V gene lookup returns CDR1 MDHEN and CDR2 SYDVKM. V lost 6 bases to trimming and J lost 0 bases, with 12 bases between them. This CDR3 reads CASSTPGSSYNEQFF. The DNA for the CDR3 is TGTGCCAGCAGCACCCCGGGGAGCTCCTACAATGAGCAGTTCTTC.

As to this clone: The junction departs from germline at one end; a sequencing error may be responsible. The gene calls are TRBV7-7 and TRBJ1-5, with D perhaps TRBD1 (5 bases). The CDR3 covers 13 residues. In germline, CDR1 is SSHAT, CDR2 FNYEAQ (reference sequence). The CDR3 loop reads CASSWGPNQPQHF. In nucleotides, the CDR3 is TGTGCTAGCAGCTGGGGCCCCAATCAGCCCCAGCATTTT.

V gene TRBV6-5 combines with J gene TRBJ2-2; D may match TRBD1 or TRBD2 (5 bases each). V was cut by 6 bases and J by 3 bases, with 14 bases left in between. Germline CDR1 reads MNHEY; CDR2 reads SVGAGI. The CDR3 runs 15 residues. The CDR3 bases are TGTGCCAGCAGGAGGGGACCGAAATACACCGGGGAGCTGTTTTTT. As protein: CASRRGPKYTGELFF.

This clone has just one count. V is TRBV10-1 and J is TRBJ2-7, with D tentatively TRBD1 or TRBD2 (6 bases each). The CDR3 is 16 amino acids. Germline lookup yields CDR1 WNHNN and CDR2 SYGVQD (reference sequence). Trimming removed 3 bases at V and 4 bases at J, with 19 bases between. The CDR3: CASSDILRGPVYEQYF. In nucleotides, the CDR3 is TGCGCCAGCAGTGATATCCTTCGGGGGCCGGTGTACGAGCAGTACTTC.